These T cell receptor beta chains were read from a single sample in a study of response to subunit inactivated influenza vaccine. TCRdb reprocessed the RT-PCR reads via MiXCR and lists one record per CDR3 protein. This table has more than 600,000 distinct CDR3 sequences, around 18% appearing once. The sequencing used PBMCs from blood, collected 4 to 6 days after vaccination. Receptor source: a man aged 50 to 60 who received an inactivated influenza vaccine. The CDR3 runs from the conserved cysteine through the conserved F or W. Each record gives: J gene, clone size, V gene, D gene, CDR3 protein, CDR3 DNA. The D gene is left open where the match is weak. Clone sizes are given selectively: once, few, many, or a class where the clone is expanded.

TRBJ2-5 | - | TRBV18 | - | CASSPNVEETQYF | TGTGCCAGCTCACCAAATGTCGAAGAGACCCAGTACTTC
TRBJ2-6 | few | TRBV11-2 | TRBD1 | CASSYGQGLISGANVLTF | TGTGCCAGCAGCTATGGACAGGGCCTAATCTCTGGGGCCAACGTCCTGACTTTC
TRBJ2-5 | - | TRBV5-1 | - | CASSLAGAAGETQYF | TGCGCCAGCAGCTTGGCCGGGGCGGCCGGAGAGACCCAGTACTTC
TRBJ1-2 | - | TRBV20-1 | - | CSARTDYYGYTF | TGCAGTGCTAGGACAGATTACTATGGCTACACCTTC
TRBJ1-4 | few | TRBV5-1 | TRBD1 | CASSGQGMANEKLFF | TGCGCCAGCAGCGGACAGGGTATGGCTAATGAAAAACTGTTTTTT
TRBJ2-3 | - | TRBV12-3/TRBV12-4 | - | CASKPGVDTQYF | TGTGCCAGCAAACCAGGGGTAGATACGCAGTATTTT
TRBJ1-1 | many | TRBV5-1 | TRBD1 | CASSFDRVATEAFF | TGCGCCAGCAGCTTTGACAGGGTGGCCACTGAAGCTTTCTTT
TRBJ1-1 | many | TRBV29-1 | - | CSETLTGSVKAFF | TGCAGCGAAACTCTCACAGGGTCTGTCAAAGCTTTCTTT
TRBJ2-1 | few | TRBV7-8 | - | CASSQQDAYNEQFF | TGTGCCAGCAGCCAACAGGATGCCTACAATGAGCAGTTCTTC
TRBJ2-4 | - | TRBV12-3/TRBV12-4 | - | CASSLRGLAKNIQYF | TGTGCCAGCAGTTTGAGAGGACTAGCCAAAAACATTCAGTACTTC
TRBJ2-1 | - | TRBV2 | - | CASSDPPQQFF | TGTGCCAGCAGCGACCCGCCTCAGCAGTTCTTC
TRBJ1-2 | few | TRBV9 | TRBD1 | CASSGGQLLPLNYGYTF | TGTGCCAGCAGCGGGGGACAGCTTCTCCCCCTTAACTATGGCTACACCTTC
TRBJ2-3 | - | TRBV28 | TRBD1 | CASSPQGARLDTQYF | TGTGCCAGCAGTCCACAGGGGGCGCGTTTGGATACGCAGTATTTT
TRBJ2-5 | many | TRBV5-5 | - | CASSLGRGFQETQYF | TGTGCCAGCAGCCTGGGACGGGGGTTTCAAGAGACCCAGTACTTC
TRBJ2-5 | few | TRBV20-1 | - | CSVRRRTLETQYF | TGCAGTGTTAGACGGAGGACTCTGGAGACCCAGTACTTC
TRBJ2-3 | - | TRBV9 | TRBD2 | CASSGSGSPTDTQYF | TGTGCCAGCAGCGGTAGCGGGAGCCCCACAGATACGCAGTATTTT
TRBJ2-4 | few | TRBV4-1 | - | CASSQDGLSDNIQYF | TGCGCCAGCAGCCAAGACGGACTCTCTGACAACATTCAGTACTTC
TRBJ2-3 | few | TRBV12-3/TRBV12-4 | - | CASSRDQTDTQYF | TGTGCCAGCAGTAGAGACCAGACAGATACGCAGTATTTT
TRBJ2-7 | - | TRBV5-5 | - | CASSVAYSYEQYF | TGTGCCAGCAGCGTGGCCTACTCCTACGAGCAGTACTTC
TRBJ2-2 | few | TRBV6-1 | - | CASSRPTGTNTGELFF | TGTGCCAGCAGTCGTCCGACGGGGACGAACACCGGGGAGCTGTTTTTT
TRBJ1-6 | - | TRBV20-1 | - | CSARDFGQPNSPLHF | TGCAGTGCTAGAGATTTTGGACAGCCGAATTCACCCCTCCACTTT
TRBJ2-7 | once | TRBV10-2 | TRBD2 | CASSALEGLAFYEQYF | TGCGCCAGCAGTGCATTGGAGGGACTAGCGTTCTACGAGCAGTACTTC
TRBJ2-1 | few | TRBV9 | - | CASSEQGDVGLYEQFF | TGTGCCAGCAGCGAGCAGGGAGATGTTGGGTTATATGAGCAGTTCTTC
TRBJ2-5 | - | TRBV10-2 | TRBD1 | CASSSQGAQPYF | TGCGCCAGCAGTAGCCAGGGGGCCCAACCCTACTTC
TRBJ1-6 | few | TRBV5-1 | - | CASSEGMTEGSPLHF | TGCGCCAGCAGTGAGGGGATGACGGAGGGATCACCCCTCCACTTT
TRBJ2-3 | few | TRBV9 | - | CASSRKDTQYF | TGTGCCAGCAGCCGGAAAGATACGCAGTATTTT
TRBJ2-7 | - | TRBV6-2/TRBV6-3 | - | CASRPSLGEQYF | TGTGCCAGCAGACCTTCCCTAGGAGAGCAGTACTTC
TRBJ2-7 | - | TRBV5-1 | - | CASSLALDSSYEQYF | TGCGCCAGCAGCTTGGCCTTGGACAGTTCCTACGAGCAGTACTTC
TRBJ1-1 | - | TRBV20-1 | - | CSAIHNTEASF | TGCAGTGCTATTCATAACACTGAAGCTTCCTTT
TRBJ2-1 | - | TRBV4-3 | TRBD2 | CASSQDPSGVNNEQFF | TGCGCCAGCAGCCAAGACCCTAGCGGGGTTAACAATGAGCAGTTCTTC
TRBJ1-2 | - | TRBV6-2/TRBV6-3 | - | CASSSLWQEYGYTF | TGTGCCAGCAGTTCATTGTGGCAGGAGTATGGCTACACCTTC
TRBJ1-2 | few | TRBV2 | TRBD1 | CASSRGTVRDGYTF | TGTGCCAGCAGTCGCGGGACAGTCCGAGATGGCTACACCTTC
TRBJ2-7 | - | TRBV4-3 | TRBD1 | CASSQGTGILGEQYF | TGCGCCAGCAGCCAGGGGACAGGGATTTTAGGCGAGCAGTACTTC
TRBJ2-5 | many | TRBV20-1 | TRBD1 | CSARRTGLETQYF | TGCAGTGCTAGACGGACAGGGTTGGAGACCCAGTACTTC
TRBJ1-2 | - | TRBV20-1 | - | CSARVLPGLHLGGYTF | TGCAGTGCTAGGGTTCTGCCGGGACTGCATCTGGGGGGCTACACCTTC
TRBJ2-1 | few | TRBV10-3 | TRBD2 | CAISGGGAGEQFF | TGTGCCATCAGTGGGGGAGGGGCCGGTGAGCAGTTCTTC
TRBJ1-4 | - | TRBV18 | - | CASSPSAGAEKLFF | TGTGCCAGCTCACCGTCCGCAGGGGCTGAAAAACTGTTTTTT
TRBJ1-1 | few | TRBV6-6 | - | CASKQGMNTEAFF | TGTGCCAGCAAACAGGGTATGAACACTGAAGCTTTCTTT
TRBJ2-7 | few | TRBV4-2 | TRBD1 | CASSGGTGLYEQYF | TGTGCCAGCAGCGGTGGGACAGGGCTTTACGAGCAGTACTTC
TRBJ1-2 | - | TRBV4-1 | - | CASSPAGGANYGYTF | TGCGCCAGCAGCCCTGCTGGGGGGGCTAACTATGGCTACACCTTC
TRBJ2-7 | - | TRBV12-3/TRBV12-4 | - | CASSPESTDTYYEQYF | TGTGCCAGCAGTCCCGAATCCACAGATACCTACTACGAGCAGTACTTC
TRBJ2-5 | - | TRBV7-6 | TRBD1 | CASTRPGQGTQETQYF | TGTGCCAGCACCCGGCCGGGACAGGGAACCCAAGAGACCCAGTACTTC
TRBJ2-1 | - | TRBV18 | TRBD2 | CASSPNREGGHNEQFF | TGTGCCAGCTCACCAAATAGGGAGGGCGGCCACAATGAGCAGTTCTTC
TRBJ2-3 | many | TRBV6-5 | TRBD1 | CASSYRGRKDTQYF | TGTGCCAGCAGTTACAGGGGGCGCAAGGATACGCAGTATTTT